This T cell receptor beta chain was retrieved from a study of blood T cell repertoires in COVID-19 (TCRdb year 2020). Background on the whole study: Samples from collaborators originated in the United States, Italy and Spain and spanned both the acute and convalescent phases of COVID-19. Where available, HLA class I and class II types were taken from metadata supplied by the sample provider and were not determined by assay-based typing. A de-identified subject ID, COVID-19 status, age in years and sex were almost always included in the sample metadata. Samples were obtained from the ongoing ImmuneRACE study (first 160 participants) and from some 1,300 subjects provided by 6 global collaborators. Subjects who had been exposed to COVID-19, were actively infected with it, or had recovered from it provided the deeply sampled blood TCRbeta repertoires that made up the dataset. The material from the prospective study consisted of cDNA or gDNA derived from T cells, B-cell-depleted T cells, or PBMCs. A freely available public database, intended as a resource for researchers studying the immune response to SARS-CoV-2, is where the repertoires were released. Study-wide conclusions, independent of this receptor: How much clinical and demographic metadata was included differed by source and by participant, and the metadata was provided uncurated.

The cysteine opens and the phenylalanine closes a CDR3 of 16 amino acids. CDR3 DNA only is kept here, 48 bases in frame from base 1. V is reduced by 0 bases and J by 4 bases, leaving a spacing of 13 bases between them. CDR1 is given as SGHRS and CDR2 as YFSETQ, both from the germline V gene. Participants in the prospective study were aged about 18 to 89 years, lived in 24 United States geographic areas, and enrolled through a virtual design. In the prospective study, participants were assigned to cohorts based on the clinical history participants reported in a screening survey and a study questionnaire. ImmuneRACE Cohort 3 recovered participants were defined by two consecutive negative NP/OP PCR tests, healthcare professional clearance, or symptom resolution. Each participant in the prospective study had whole blood, serum and a nasopharyngeal or oropharyngeal swab collected by mobile phlebotomists. Additional blood draws and questionnaires over an approximately 2-month period could optionally be provided by prospective study participants. Before DNA extraction, blood samples from the prospective study were shipped at room temperature or frozen.

This clone was recorded a few times. This clone's antigen is unknown. Base qualities are missing; no much larger clone stands one base away. TCRbeta CDR3 regions were amplified from genomic DNA using the immunoSEQ Assay, a bias-controlled multiplex PCR. The published analysis was carried out like this. The number of nucleated cells in each sample was estimated from the amplification of reference gene primers within the assay. Sequence reads were collapsed and filtered to measure the absolute abundance of every unique TCRbeta CDR3 rearrangement. For each sample, productive Simpson clonality was calculated by taking the square root of Simpson's diversity index across productive rearrangements. TCRdb provides this immuneACCESS table in a form limited to in-frame rearrangements. Some clones are lacking; in checked studies, under half of them reflect an unresolved V gene, and why the rest are absent is not known. Clone size and the V and J calls come from that table; the DNA yielded D and trimming. In this sample the table shows under 300,000 clones, approximately 83% of which occur a single time. The top ten clonotypes cover 1.9% of the sample.

The sequencing sample was made of PBMCs or T cells enriched from blood (not recorded which). This TCR was recovered from a woman aged 45-65 years who had recovered from COVID-19. The chain is assembled from TRBV5-1 and TRBJ2-2, with a tentative D gene TRBD2 over 5 matching bases. The CDR3 reads as follows: CASSLAWLASTGELFF. At the DNA level, the sequence is TGCGCCAGCAGCTTGGCCTGGCTAGCCAGCACCGGGGAGCTGTTTTTT.